Following are 30 T cell receptor beta chains from one sample sequenced in a study of CD8 T cells in Susac syndrome. Random hexamers served to reverse transcribe roughly 0.5 to 1 ug RNA. In TCRdb, the immunoSEQ multiplex PCR reads were re-called with MiXCR into one record per CDR3 protein. The sample contains approximately 160,000 distinct CDR3 sequences, about 96% of which appear only once. Input material: CD4+ T cells from PBMCs. These receptors all stem from a human donor with Susac syndrome.

The chain carries TRBV6-2 or TRBV6-3 and TRBJ2-5; 7 nucleotides agree with TRBD1. With 5 bases clipped from V and 5 bases from J, the junction kept 8 bases outside the gene matches. Germline assignment: CDR1 MNHEY and CDR2 SVGEGT. This CDR3 comprises 14 residues. Here the CDR3 DNA reads TGTGCCAGCAGTAGGCCCCCCAGGGGGGAGACCCAGTACTTC. Its translation: CASSRPPRGETQYF.

The V call is TRBV9, the J call TRBJ2-2; D possibly corresponds to TRBD2 (6 bases). Germline V gene sequence: CDR1 SGDLS, CDR2 YYNGEE. The CDR3 spans 15 residues. Trimming left V 3 bases short and J 3 bases short, with 12 bases between. The CDR3 DNA follows: TGTGCCAGCAGCGGACTAGGACAACACACCGGGGAGCTGTTTTTT. Translated: CASSGLGQHTGELFF.

About this clonotype: A junction boundary mismatches the germline segment, possibly from a read error. This chain uses TRBV20-1 with TRBJ1-1; D unresolved. The CDR3 extends over 12 amino acids. CDR1 is DFQATT, CDR2 SNEGSKA, per germline (reference sequence). CDR3 in DNA: TGCAGTGCTAGAAGGGAGTTCGGTGAAGTTTTCTTT. Encoded protein: CSARREFGEVFF.

The chain combines TRBV20-1 with TRBJ2-7; 11 nucleotides align to TRBD2. Germline lookup yields CDR1 DFQATT and CDR2 SNEGSKA (reference sequence). V trimming: 3 bases; J trimming: 1 base; junction bases outside the gene matches: 5. The CDR3 consists of 15 residues. The CDR3 reads CSARPRLAGSYEQYF. The DNA for the CDR3 is TGCAGTGCTAGGCCAAGACTAGCGGGGTCCTACGAGCAGTACTTC.

The chain joins TRBV29-1 to TRBJ2-1, with 7 bases that match TRBD1. Germline V CDR1 and CDR2: SQVTM, ANQGSEA. The V and J ends lost 3 bases and 7 bases, in that order; junction bases with no gene match: 9. CDR3 length: 14 amino acids. The CDR3 sequence: CSVEATGMGNEQFF. CDR3 nucleotide sequence: TGCAGCGTTGAGGCGACAGGGATGGGGAATGAGCAGTTCTTC.

This clonotype occurred once. The chain recombines TRBV4-2 with TRBJ2-7; 12 bases map to TRBD2. CDR3 length: 14 residues. Looked up from germline, CDR1 is LGHNA and CDR2 is YNFKEQ. J lost 3 bases, V lost 6 bases, and 3 bases had no gene match. The CDR3 DNA reads TGTGCCAGCAGTAGGACTAGCGGGGACTACGAGCAGTACTTC. This sequence encodes CASSRTSGDYEQYF.

The CDR3 nucleotides are TGTGCCAGCAGCCCAACCCGGCGGGAGGGCACCGGGGAGCTGTTTTTT. Translating it yields CASSPTRREGTGELFF. The chain has TRBV9 and TRBJ2-2; 9 nucleotides align to TRBD2. V was pared by 4 bases and J by 4 bases, with 8 bases of the junction left unmatched. The CDR3 extends over 16 amino acids. The germline V gene encodes CDR1 SGDLS and CDR2 YYNGEE.

The genes are TRBV29-1 and TRBJ2-7; no reliable D call. The V end was cut by 5 bases, the J end by 6 bases, with 14 bases between. The CDR3 runs 12 residues. The V gene's germline CDR1 is SQVTM and CDR2 ANQGSEA. The CDR3 protein is CSVRLRESEQYF. CDR3 nucleotides: TGCAGCGTTCGCCTTAGGGAAAGCGAGCAGTACTTC.

The chain employs TRBV28 and TRBJ2-1, with D maybe TRBD2 (5 bases). V lost 4 bases and J 10 bases, leaving 20 bases between the germline ends. CDR3 length: 15 residues. Per the germline V gene, CDR1 is MDHEN and CDR2 is SYDVKM. The CDR3: CASSWALLEFWEQFF. CDR3 bases: TGTGCCAGCAGTTGGGCCTTACTAGAGTTCTGGGAGCAGTTCTTC.

A remark on this clonotype: One junction end does not reproduce the germline sequence, and a read error may be involved. The chain recombines TRBV18 with TRBJ1-1; weak D call: TRBD1 (5 bases). CDR1 KGHSH and CDR2 LQKENI come from the germline V gene. The CDR3 sequence is 12 residues long. CDR3 sequence (DNA): TGTGCCAGCTCACCAAAAGGGACTGAAGCCTTCTTT. Translated, it gives CASSPKGTEAFF.

CDR3 sequence: CASSGRDMYGEQYF. The CDR3 bases are TGTGCCAGCAGTGGCAGGGATATGTATGGAGAGCAGTACTTC. The chain recombines TRBV27 with TRBJ2-7; a weak D match, TRBD1 (5 bases). Germline lookup yields CDR1 MNHEY and CDR2 SMNVEV (reference sequence). The CDR3 consists of 14 residues. V was shortened by 5 bases and J by 7 bases, with 18 bases between the two germline ends.

This chain uses TRBV20-1 with TRBJ2-1, with 7 positions matching TRBD1. Germline V gene sequence: CDR1 DFQATT, CDR2 SNEGSKA (reference sequence). This CDR3 has 15 amino acids. V was clipped by 1 base and J by 6 bases; unmatched bases: 9. The CDR3 bases are TGCAGTGCTAGAGGGTTTCCGGGACAGCTCAATGAGCAGTTCTTC. Encoded protein: CSARGFPGQLNEQFF.

The chain employs TRBV28 and TRBJ2-7, with TRBD2 matching 10 bases. The CDR3 loop spans 13 amino acids. Germline loops: CDR1 MDHEN, CDR2 SYDVKM. Trimming removed 10 bases from V and 9 bases from J; junction bases left unmatched: 12. The CDR3 protein is CATAGTSVTPQYF. Written as DNA, the CDR3 is TGTGCCACTGCGGGGACTAGCGTCACTCCGCAGTACTTC.

This clonotype has just one count. The chain is built from TRBV4-3 and TRBJ2-3; a weak D match, TRBD2 (6 bases). This CDR3 comprises 14 residues. Germline CDR1 LGHNA, CDR2 YSLEER. Trimming pared 1 base from V and 5 bases from J, leaving 10 bases between. CDR3 residues: CASSQALALDTQYF. CDR3 nucleotide sequence: TGCGCCAGCAGCCAAGCCCTAGCGTTAGATACGCAGTATTTT.

This sequence joins TRBV15 and TRBJ2-1; 11 bases line up with TRBD2. CDR1 is LNHNV and CDR2 is YYDKDF in the germline V gene (reference sequence). The CDR3 totals 16 residues. The V and J ends lost 0 bases and 12 bases, in that order; junction bases with no gene match: 10. The CDR3 nucleotides are TGTGCCACCAGCAGAGAGTGGTTAGCGGGAGGGCCGGGGCAGTTCTTC. This sequence encodes CATSREWLAGGPGQFF. The full variable domain, in which reference TRBV15 and TRBJ2-1 provide the parts outside the CDR3, is DAMVIQNPRYQVTQFGKPVTLSCSQTLNHNVMYWYQQKSSQAPKLLFHYYDKDFNNEADTPDNFQSRRPNTSFCFLDIRSPGLGDTAMYLCATSREWLAGGPGQFFGPGTRLTVL.

The rearrangement uses TRBV9 and TRBJ2-7, with unresolved D. Between the trimmed V and J ends, which lost 4 bases and 0 bases, there was a span of 11 bases. The CDR3 length is 14 residues. CDR1 and CDR2 from the germline V gene are SGDLS and YYNGEE. Here the CDR3 reads CASSPHGRSYEQYF. CDR3 nucleotide sequence: TGTGCCAGCAGCCCCCACGGGCGCTCCTACGAGCAGTACTTC. Supplemented by reference TRBV9 and TRBJ2-7, the full variable domain reads DSGVTQTPKHLITATGQRVTLRCSPRSGDLSVYWYQQSLDQGLQFLIQYYNGEERAKGNILERFSAQQFPDLHSELNLSSLELGDSALYFCASSPHGRSYEQYFGPGTRLTVT.

The gene calls are TRBV5-1 and TRBJ1-2; D unresolved. Deletions cut 2 bases from V and 3 bases from J, with 14 bases between. This CDR3 has 15 residues. Germline-derived CDR1 and CDR2 are SGHRS and YFSETQ. In DNA form, the CDR3 reads TGCGCCAGCAGCTTTGTTCCATATTTACACTATGGCTACACCTTC. Amino acids: CASSFVPYLHYGYTF.

The chain links TRBV4-2 to TRBJ2-1; D perhaps matches TRBD2 (6 bases). The CDR3 totals 17 residues. Germline V gene lookup returns CDR1 LGHNA and CDR2 YNFKEQ. Trimming shortened V by 1 base and J by 4 bases, and 17 bases separated the two germline ends. CDR3 DNA sequence: TGTGCCAGCAGCCAAGCGGTCACCGGGAGTAGTTACAATGAGCAGTTCTTC. This encodes CASSQAVTGSSYNEQFF.

V usage is TRBV7-8 and J usage is TRBJ1-4, with TRBD1 matching over 7 bases. CDR3 length: 15 amino acids. CDR1 is SGHVS and CDR2 is FQNEAQ in the germline V gene. Trimming took 5 bases from V and 2 from J; bases not matched to a gene: 5. Written as DNA, the CDR3 is TGTGCCAGCAGCCCTCTCAGGGGGACTAATGAAAAACTGTTTTTT. Protein sequence: CASSPLRGTNEKLFF.

The chain has TRBV29-1 and TRBJ2-1; TRBD1 is a possible D gene (6 bases). Trimming took off 5 bases at V and 6 bases at J, with 11 bases between the two ends. Germline V lookup: CDR1 SQVTM, CDR2 ANQGSEA. CDR3 size: 12 residues. CDR3 DNA: TGCAGCGTTCTGGGGGCCGGCAATGAGCAGTTCTTC. Residues: CSVLGAGNEQFF.

V and J are TRBV6-2 or TRBV6-3 and TRBJ1-5, with unresolved D. Germline CDR1 and CDR2: MNHEY and SVGEGT. The ends were cut back, 3 bases at V and 2 bases at J, with 5 bases in the middle. The CDR3 is 13 residues long. The CDR3 DNA reads TGTGCCAGCAGTTATTGGGGCAATCAGCCCCAGCATTTT. This gives the protein CASSYWGNQPQHF.

The V and J genes are TRBV6-5 and TRBJ1-2; 7 bases fit TRBD1. Trimming at V came to 5 bases and at J to 4 bases, leaving 4 bases not matched to a gene. The CDR3 is 13 amino acids. The germline V gene has CDR1 MNHEY and CDR2 SVGAGI. CDR3 in amino acids: CASSPRTGYGYTF. For the CDR3, the DNA is TGTGCCAGCAGTCCCCGGACAGGCTATGGCTACACCTTC.

The chain uses TRBV30 and TRBJ2-7; D is ambiguous. The V gene lost 0 bases and the J gene lost 5 bases, with 2 bases spanning the gap. Germline V CDR1 and CDR2: GTSNPN, SVGIG (reference sequence). This CDR3 region has 10 residues. The CDR3 region has the DNA TGTGCCTGGAGTGTCCACGAGCAGTACTTC. Amino acids: CAWSVHEQYF.

The V and J genes are TRBV20-1 and TRBJ2-7, with 12 bases that match TRBD2. V trimming: 3 bases; J trimming: 4 bases; junction bases outside the gene matches: 10. The CDR3 sequence is 16 residues long. Germline CDR1 DFQATT, CDR2 SNEGSKA (reference sequence). The CDR3, as DNA: TGCAGTGCTAGCCCCTCGACTAGCGGGAGTGGGTACGAGCAGTACTTC. It codes for CSASPSTSGSGYEQYF.

V usage is TRBV19 and J usage is TRBJ2-2; D is ambiguous. The germline V and J ends were trimmed by 3 bases and 9 bases, with 11 bases remaining between them. The V gene's germline CDR1 is LNHDA and CDR2 SQIVND (reference sequence). This CDR3 region has 13 residues. CDR3 sequence (DNA): TGTGCCAGTAGTATCTGGTCCGGTCGGGAGCTGTTTTTT. It translates to CASSIWSGRELFF.

This chain links TRBV7-2 with TRBJ1-6; no definite D call. Trimming pared 5 bases from V and 7 bases from J, leaving 9 bases between. The CDR3 loop spans 13 amino acids. Per the germline V gene, CDR1 is SGHTA and CDR2 is FQGNSA. The CDR3 coding sequence is TGTGCCAGCAGCCTCGGGCTCAATTCACCCCTCCACTTT. Translating it yields CASSLGLNSPLHF.

The gene calls are TRBV18 and TRBJ2-3, with D maybe TRBD1 (5 bases). CDR3 length: 17 residues. The germline V gene has CDR1 KGHSH and CDR2 LQKENI. V was cut by 2 bases and J by 0 bases, with 15 bases left in between. This CDR3 reads CASSPVRTLTSTDTQYF. The CDR3 DNA reads as TGTGCCAGCTCACCAGTCCGGACACTTACTAGCACAGATACGCAGTATTTT.

J is TRBJ1-5 and V is TRBV12-3 or TRBV12-4; possible D gene TRBD1, 5 bases. This CDR3 is 15 amino acids long. V was clipped by 6 bases and J by 0 bases, with 12 bases between them. The CDR3 region is CASRAGTNSNQPQHF. CDR3 nucleotide sequence: TGTGCCAGCAGAGCCGGGACTAATAGCAATCAGCCCCAGCATTTT.

The chain links TRBV29-1 to TRBJ1-2, with a possible D match to TRBD1 (5 bases). The V end was cut by 7 bases, the J end by 0 bases, with 15 bases between. Germline V gene lookup returns CDR1 SQVTM and CDR2 ANQGSEA. The CDR3 has 14 amino acids. The CDR3 DNA reads TGCAGCGCCCAGTTCGGGGGAGCTAACTATGGCTACACCTTC. This encodes CSAQFGGANYGYTF.

CDR3 nucleotides: TGCAGTGCTGTAGAACGGGGCAATGAGCAGTTCTTC. Residues: CSAVERGNEQFF. This sequence joins TRBV20-1 and TRBJ2-1, with D perhaps TRBD2 (5 bases). The CDR3 is 12 amino acids. CDR1 is DFQATT and CDR2 is SNEGSKA in the germline V gene (reference sequence). Trimming pared 5 bases from V and 6 bases from J, leaving 11 bases between.